A selection of T cell receptor beta chains follows, all from one sample in a study of blood T cells in healthy people across ages. Each CDR3 protein is one row after TCRdb ran MiXCR on the 5' RACE reads. The sample lists about 1.6 million distinct CDR3 sequences, about 35% seen once, with roughly 12% in the top ten. The sequenced sample consisted of blood. These receptors came from a woman aged 25-40 years in good health. The CDR3 runs from the conserved cysteine through the conserved F or W. The D gene is left open where the match is weak. Clone size appears in some rows only: once, few, many, or a class for an expanded clone.

v_call	clone_size	cdr3_length	j_call	d_call	cdr3_nt	cdr3_aa
TRBV29-1	many	16	TRBJ2-6	TRBD1	TGCAGCGAGCGAGGACAGGGGACTTCTGGGGCCAACGTCCTGACTTTC	CSERGQGTSGANVLTF
TRBV6-6	-	16	TRBJ1-1	TRBD1	TGTGCCAGCAGGAAGGGACAGATCAAGGGGAACACTGAAGCTTTCTTT	CASRKGQIKGNTEAFF
TRBV7-2	-	14	TRBJ2-7	TRBD2	TGTGCCAGCAGCTCTAGGTTTGGGGGGGACGAGCAGTACTTC	CASSSRFGGDEQYF
TRBV20-1	few	14	TRBJ1-5	-	TGCAGTGCGAATCCAGACAGTTCCAATCAGCCCCAGCATTTT	CSANPDSSNQPQHF
TRBV11-2	-	13	TRBJ2-1	-	TGTGCCAGCAGCTCGCCAGGGTCGAGTGAGCAGTTCTTC	CASSSPGSSEQFF
TRBV12-3/TRBV12-4	few	13	TRBJ1-5	-	TGTGCCAGCAGTTCACCACCTGATCAGCCCCAGCATTTT	CASSSPPDQPQHF
TRBV7-2	-	16	TRBJ1-2	TRBD1	TGTGCCAGCAGCCCATCGCAGCAGGGGGATAACTATGGCTACACCTTC	CASSPSQQGDNYGYTF
TRBV27	-	14	TRBJ1-4	-	TGTGCCAGCAGTTTTCATGGGGGTAATGAAAAACTGTTTTTT	CASSFHGGNEKLFF
TRBV11-2	once	15	TRBJ2-7	-	TGTGCCAGCAGCGGACGACGGGTAGTCTCCTACGAGCAGTACTTC	CASSGRRVVSYEQYF
TRBV7-3	-	15	TRBJ1-2	-	TGTGCCAGCAGCTTAAAGCATGGGGGAGTAGATGGCTACACCTTC	CASSLKHGGVDGYTF
TRBV9	many	14	TRBJ2-7	TRBD2	TGTGCCAGCAGTTTTAGCGGGGGGGCCTACGAGCAGTACTTC	CASSFSGGAYEQYF
TRBV5-6	-	14	TRBJ1-1	-	TGTGCCAGCAGCGGGGACCTGGGGGCCACTGAAGCTTTCTTT	CASSGDLGATEAFF
TRBV20-1	-	17	TRBJ2-2	-	TGCAGTGCTAGAGCCAGGGGGGGCCCGGCAAGGACCGGGGAGCTGTTTTTT	CSARARGGPARTGELFF
TRBV7-9	few	16	TRBJ2-7	TRBD2	TGTGCCAGCAGCTTCGGGGGGGGTTATTGGATGTACGAGCAGTACTTC	CASSFGGGYWMYEQYF
TRBV7-3	few	17	TRBJ2-3	TRBD2	TGTGCCAGCAGCTTAGGGGGAAGCGGGGTTAGCACAGATACGCAGTATTTT	CASSLGGSGVSTDTQYF
TRBV6-5	-	17	TRBJ2-7	TRBD1	TGTGCCAGCAGTTACTCTGGACAGGGTTTGGGCTACTACGAGCAGTACTTC	CASSYSGQGLGYYEQYF
TRBV4-1	-	15	TRBJ1-4	-	TGCGCCAGCACCCTCCCGGGGGCGACTAATGAAAAACTGTTTTTT	CASTLPGATNEKLFF
TRBV4-1	-	16	TRBJ1-1	-	TGCGCCAGCAGCCAAGATTCAGACATATTGGGCACTGAAGCTTTCTTT	CASSQDSDILGTEAFF
TRBV10-2	-	13	TRBJ2-3	-	TGCGCCAGCAACCAAGGGCGTACAGATACGCAGTATTTT	CASNQGRTDTQYF
TRBV6-6	-	13	TRBJ1-4	-	TGTGCCACCTCGGACACCCTAGGGGAAAAACTGTTTTTT	CATSDTLGEKLFF
TRBV20-1	few	15	TRBJ2-7	TRBD1	TGCAGTGCTAAAATCCCTCAGGGGGTAAAATACGAGCAGTACTTC	CSAKIPQGVKYEQYF
TRBV24-1	-	18	TRBJ2-2	TRBD1	TGTGCCACCAGTGATCCCCGGGACAGACTTTCGAACACCGGGGAGCTGTTTTTT	CATSDPRDRLSNTGELFF
TRBV12-3/TRBV12-4	once	12	TRBJ2-3	TRBD2	TGTGCCAGCAGGGGACTAGTTGATGCGGAGTATTTT	CASRGLVDAEYF
TRBV7-9	-	16	TRBJ2-3	-	TGTGCCAGCAGCTTAGTGGAGGGACAGAGAACAGATACGCAGTATTTT	CASSLVEGQRTDTQYF
TRBV6-2/TRBV6-3	-	14	TRBJ2-1	-	TGTGCCAGCAGTTACAGGCACCCCTACAATGAGCAGTTCTTC	CASSYRHPYNEQFF
TRBV30	few	16	TRBJ2-1	-	TGTGCCTGGACCATGAGAGACAGGGAGGTTGGAAATGAGCAGTTCTTC	CAWTMRDREVGNEQFF
TRBV28	-	14	TRBJ2-7	TRBD2	TGTGCCAGCCTTGGGGGGGGGAATCCCTACGAGCAGTACTTC	CASLGGGNPYEQYF
TRBV5-6	-	14	TRBJ1-2	-	TGTGCCAGCAACGATGGACTCCCCGGTGCGGGCTACACCTTC	CASNDGLPGAGYTF
TRBV28	-	15	TRBJ2-1	TRBD1	TGTGCCAGCACTCAATTCACAGGGGGCTGGGATGAGCAGTTCTTC	CASTQFTGGWDEQFF
TRBV5-1	-	15	TRBJ2-1	-	TGCGCCAGCAGCTTGAGCGGCCTGTCGGGCAATGAGCAGTTCTTC	CASSLSGLSGNEQFF
TRBV20-1	-	13	TRBJ1-5	-	TGCAGTGCTAGGGAGGACAGAAATCAGCCCCAGCATTTT	CSAREDRNQPQHF
TRBV27	-	17	TRBJ2-1	-	TGTGCCAGCAGCCGTAGAGATAGCTCCCTAATGCGCTATGAGCAGTTCTTC	CASSRRDSSLMRYEQFF
TRBV3-1	-	17	TRBJ2-1	TRBD2	TGTGCCAGCAGCCATGGACTAGCGGAAAGCTCCTACAATGAGCAGTTCTTC	CASSHGLAESSYNEQFF